This T cell receptor beta chain is from a study of technical replicates of blood from a few donors. Trimming removed 4 bases from V and 7 bases from J, with 5 bases in between. This CDR3 is 11 amino acids long. Germline-derived CDR1 and CDR2 are MNHNS and SASEGT. Clones were sequenced by immunoSEQ multiplex PCR, and TCRdb holds only the in-frame ones, with some missing. The data hold tens of thousands of clones, with less than 98% observed a single time. The sequence was obtained from a human donor in good health. The chain combines TRBV6-1 with TRBJ2-1; D gene unclear. Material for sequencing was T cells isolated from PBMCs. DNA for the CDR3: TGTGCCAGCAGTGTACTTAATGAGCAGTTCTTC. Its translation: CASSVLNEQFF.